In its sample, the clone carrying this TCR beta chain was seen many times. Its antigen is still unknown. The data belong to a study of breast tumors, draining lymph nodes, adjacent tissues. The CDR3 consists of 16 residues. Germline CDR1 SEHNR, CDR2 FQNEAQ (reference sequence). Trimming at V came to 5 bases and at J to 5 bases, leaving 7 bases not matched to a gene. Regarding the study as a whole: Compared with lymph nodes, tumors were less diverse; compared with nontumor tissue, more. Tumor T cell lymph node origin was a supported hypothesis, not proven. Data fit most tumor T cells coming from lymph node, expanding in tumor.

TCRdb itself ran the multiplex PCR reads through MiXCR, one entry per CDR3 protein. Seen here are around 150,000 distinct CDR3 sequences, 30% to 35% observed once, and the top ten hold approximately 2.3%. The lymph nodes were axillary draining lymph nodes from breast cancer patients. The TCR sequence derives from a female donor with breast cancer. Some clones in this sample may be carry-over from other donors' samples. J is TRBJ2-2 and V is TRBV7-9; TRBD1 matches at 11 bases. What was sequenced was axillary lymph node tissue. CDR3 in amino acids: CASSPRTGGLTGELFF. CDR3 coding DNA: TGTGCCAGCAGCCCAAGGACAGGGGGCTTAACCGGGGAGCTGTTTTTT.